This T cell receptor beta chain was retrieved from a study of blood T cells in healthy people across ages. A second PCR of about 7 to 11 cycles used a sample-barcoded 5' primer and a J-beta primer mix. Each cDNA was tagged by a template-switch adaptor containing 12 random nucleotides. TCRdb reprocessed the 5' RACE reads with MiXCR, giving one entry per CDR3 protein. The sample lists roughly 1,500,000 distinct CDR3 sequences; approximately 42% were seen once. This clonotype appeared a few times. The antigen is unknown. The CDR3 has 13 residues. V was clipped by 10 bases and J by 9 bases; unmatched bases: 6. The V gene's germline CDR1 is MNHNY and CDR2 SVGAGI (reference sequence). General study results and limits: Estimated diversity, derived from one million T cells, was regarded as an underestimate. The fall in TCR beta diversity per million T cells was roughly linear with age. Long-lived donors carried more naive CD4+ cells and greater diversity than aged donors.

Sequencing was performed on blood. This receptor was identified in a woman younger than 30 in good health. The chain uses TRBV6-6 and TRBJ2-1; the match to TRBD2 covers 13 bases. In nucleotides, the CDR3 is TGTGCCAACGGACTAGCGGGAGAGGGTGAGCAGTTCTTC. Translated, it gives CANGLAGEGEQFF.